This TCR beta chain was profiled in a study of cytomegalovirus exposure and HLA in healthy donors. Of note for this clone: What it binds is unknown.

The donors were members of the validation cohort, which comprised more than 90 subjects and was separate from the first cohort of roughly 700 subjects. Findings and limits, study-wide: Researchers counted about 150 TCR beta chains as cytomegalovirus-associated. Many donors carried some public TCRs, although rarity characterized most TCR sequences. Specificity of a few CMV-associated chains for CMV antigens was verified in vitro.

Measured with immunoSEQ multiplex PCR; TCRdb has only the in-frame clones, and not every one. The data contain under 75,000 clones, around 97% of them singletons. The clonotype comes from a woman aged 18-35 years in good health and CMV-seropositive. The sample was PBMCs.

This CDR3 is CASSLSLAGESGELFF. DNA of the CDR3: TGTGCCAGCAGCTTAAGTCTAGCGGGAGAATCCGGGGAGCTGTTTTTT. The V gene is TRBV7-3, the J gene TRBJ2-2, with 10 bases fitting TRBD2. Germline V gene sequence: CDR1 SGHTA, CDR2 FQGTGA. Trimming cost V 1 base and J 6 bases; bases outside gene matches: 5. This CDR3 spans 16 amino acids.